In its sample, the clone carrying this TCR beta chain was seen many times. Its matching antigen is unknown. The germline V gene encodes CDR1 SGDLS and CDR2 YYNGEE. The CDR3 sequence is 13 residues long. The V gene lost 4 bases and the J gene lost 8 bases, with 13 bases spanning the gap. The use of a sample-barcoded 5' primer and a J-beta primer mix characterized a second PCR of roughly 6 to 12 cycles. TCRdb fed the 5' RACE reads into MiXCR, producing one record per CDR3 protein. The table includes some 560,000 distinct CDR3 sequences, roughly a quarter detected once. This entry is derived from a study of blood T cells in healthy people across ages. Whole-study results and caveats: Age brought a roughly linear fall in TCR beta diversity measured per million T cells.

This sample was also put to use in a study of T cells of mothers and their children.

The specimen sequenced was blood. The chain recombines TRBV9 with TRBJ2-1; tentatively, D is TRBD1 or TRBD2 (5 bases each). The clonotype originates from a boy between 2 and 15 years old in good health. In DNA form, the CDR3 reads TGTGCCAGCAGCCCCCGGGGCCGGGATGAGCAGTTCTTC. Encoded protein: CASSPRGRDEQFF.